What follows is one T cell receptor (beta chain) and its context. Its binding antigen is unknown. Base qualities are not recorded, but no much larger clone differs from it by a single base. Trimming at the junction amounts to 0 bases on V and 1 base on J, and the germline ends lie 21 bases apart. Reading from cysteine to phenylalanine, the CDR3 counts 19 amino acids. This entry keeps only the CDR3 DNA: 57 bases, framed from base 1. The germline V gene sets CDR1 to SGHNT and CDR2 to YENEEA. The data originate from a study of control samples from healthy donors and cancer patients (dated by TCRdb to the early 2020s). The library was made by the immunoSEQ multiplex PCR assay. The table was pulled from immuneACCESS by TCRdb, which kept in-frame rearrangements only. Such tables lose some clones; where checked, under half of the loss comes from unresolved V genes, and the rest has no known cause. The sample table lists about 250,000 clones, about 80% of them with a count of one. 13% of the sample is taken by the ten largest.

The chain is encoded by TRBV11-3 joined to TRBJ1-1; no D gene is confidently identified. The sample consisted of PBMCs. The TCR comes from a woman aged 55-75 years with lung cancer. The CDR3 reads CASSLDLRPENGENTEAFF. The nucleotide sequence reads TGTGCCAGCAGCTTAGATCTCCGTCCTGAAAACGGGGAGAACACTGAAGCTTTCTTT.